This T cell receptor (beta chain) originates from a study of shared clonotypes between healthy human individuals. Study-level background: With ages of 18 to 49, the donors were a couple of women and a few men. Per-donor plates numbered three CD4 naive, three CD4 memory, two CD8 naive and one CD8 memory.

Of note for this clone: Antigen specificity is unknown.

From germline, CDR1 is LGHNA and CDR2 YSLEER. The CDR3 covers 16 residues. Trimming shortened V by 0 bases and J by 4 bases, and 13 bases separated the two germline ends. Study results and limitations: Rarefaction showed that sequencing of sorted subsets was incomplete (despite large depth). Naive subsets tended to show greater estimated richness than memory subsets.

Naivety among CD8 cells was defined by CD45RO negativity and positive CCR7 selection, thereby excluding terminally differentiated effector memory CD45RA+ cells. Using immunoSEQ multiplex PCR, the repertoire was profiled, and TCRdb retains in-frame clones only, with some absent. The sample consists of about 2.1 million clones, 85% to 95% of them appearing once. This chain uses TRBV4-3 with TRBJ1-5, with D perhaps matching TRBD1 (5 bases). What was sequenced was naive CD8+ T cells from PBMCs. This clonotype was sampled from a man aged 18-30 years in good health. Some clones in this sample may be carry-over from other donors' samples. CDR3 bases: TGCGCCAGCAGCCAAGATCGTACAGGTCGTAATCAGCCCCAGCATTTT. It translates to CASSQDRTGRNQPQHF.